These 31 T cell receptor beta chains share one sample of origin, sequenced in a study of PD-L1 blockade in urothelial cancer. TCRdb keeps only in-frame clones here, not all; method: immunoSEQ multiplex PCR. This sample carries around 130,000 clones, 84% of them seen once, and the ten largest clones take 3.2%. Time point given: pretreatment peripheral blood. The sample in question was PBMCs, obtained around atezolizumab (anti-PD-L1) treatment. The source of these receptors is a man aged 50 to 59 with urothelial cancer.

The J gene is TRBJ2-2, the V gene TRBV19; D gene unclear. V was cut by 5 bases and J by 3 bases, with 13 bases left in between. Germline V lookup: CDR1 LNHDA, CDR2 SQIVND (reference sequence). The CDR3 sequence is 15 residues long. The CDR3 sequence: CASSPQDIYTGELFF. The CDR3 DNA reads TGTGCCAGTAGTCCCCAAGACATTTACACCGGGGAGCTGTTTTTT.

This rearrangement joins TRBV9 to TRBJ2-2; possible D gene TRBD1, 5 bases. This CDR3 region has 14 residues. Germline V gene data show CDR1 as SGDLS and CDR2 as YYNGEE. Trimming took 0 bases from V and 7 from J, leaving 10 bases between them. The CDR3 DNA is TGTGCCAGCAGCGTAGGGCCTCAGGGCGGGGAGCTGTTTTTT. Protein product: CASSVGPQGGELFF.

This clone was counted only a few times. The rearrangement uses TRBV2 and TRBJ1-1; D unclear. Germline values: CDR1 SNHLY, CDR2 FYNNEI. V was cut by 9 bases and J by 3 bases, with 11 bases left in between. This CDR3 spans 12 amino acids. Here the CDR3 reads CASGIRDTEAFF. For the CDR3, the DNA is TGTGCCAGTGGTATACGGGACACTGAAGCTTTCTTT.

The chain recombines TRBV9 with TRBJ2-5, with 7 bases fitting TRBD1. The CDR3 spans 13 residues. V was clipped by 4 bases and J by 5 bases; unmatched bases: 5. Germline CDR1 reads SGDLS; CDR2 reads YYNGEE. CDR3 coding DNA: TGTGCCAGCAGCCAAGACAGGGCTGAGACCCAGTACTTC. Residues: CASSQDRAETQYF. The full variable domain, its missing parts supplied by reference TRBV9 and TRBJ2-5, is DSGVTQTPKHLITATGQRVTLRCSPRSGDLSVYWYQQSLDQGLQFLIQYYNGEERAKGNILERFSAQQFPDLHSELNLSSLELGDSALYFCASSQDRAETQYFGPGTRLLVL.

V usage is TRBV5-5 and J usage is TRBJ1-2; D not resolved. Germline CDR1 SGHKS, CDR2 YYEKEE (reference sequence). The CDR3 is made up of 14 amino acids. V gave up 4 bases and J gave up 8 bases, with 18 bases separating them. For the CDR3, the DNA is TGTGCCAGCAGCAACGACGGAACCCGGCGGGGCTACACCTTC. Protein: CASSNDGTRRGYTF.

Remarks on this clone: This sample includes further DNA sequences coding for the same CDR3. This chain connects TRBV28 to TRBJ2-2; D is unresolved. Germline values: CDR1 MDHEN, CDR2 SYDVKM. The CDR3 length is 12 residues. V was cut by 3 bases and J by 4 bases, with 3 bases left in between. The chain's CDR3 is CASSLATGELFF. The CDR3 DNA sequence: TGTGCCAGCAGTTTGGCCACCGGGGAGCTGTTTTTT. The entire variable domain, with the rest obtained from reference TRBV28 and TRBJ2-2, is as follows: DVKVTQSSRYLVKRTGEKVFLECVQDMDHENMFWYRQDPGLGLRLIYFSYDVKMKEKGDIPEGYSVSREKKERFSLILESASTNQTSMYLCASSLATGELFFGEGSRLTVL.

The chain uses TRBV7-2 and TRBJ1-2; possible D gene TRBD1, 6 bases. Germline V gives CDR1 SGHTA, CDR2 FQGNSA. The CDR3 is 14 amino acids. V was clipped by 2 bases and J by 4 bases, with 11 bases between them. CDR3 nucleotide sequence: TGTGCCAGCAGCTTACTTGGGGGCGTCTATGGCTACACCTTC. Amino acid sequence: CASSLLGGVYGYTF.

Only a few counts were recorded for this clone. The V call is TRBV7-3, the J call TRBJ2-1; 8 nucleotides agree with TRBD2. In germline, CDR1 is SGHTA, CDR2 FQGTGA. V was pared by 5 bases and J by 9 bases, with 6 bases of the junction left unmatched. The CDR3 totals 13 residues. The CDR3 DNA reads as TGTGCCAGCAGCCCGGGACTAGACGGTGAGCAGTTCTTC. Amino acid sequence: CASSPGLDGEQFF.

This clone was observed a single time. The chain links TRBV7-9 to TRBJ2-7, with 9 bases lining up with TRBD1. CDR3 length: 14 amino acids. Germline CDR1 reads SEHNR; CDR2 reads FQNEAQ (reference sequence). The V gene end was trimmed by 5 bases and the J gene end by 2 bases; junction bases not matched to a gene: 4. This chain's CDR3 is CASSAGTGTYEQYF. CDR3 coding DNA: TGTGCCAGCAGCGCAGGGACAGGGACCTACGAGCAGTACTTC. The full variable domain, with the rest looked up from reference TRBV7-9 and TRBJ2-7, is DTGVSQNPRHKITKRGQNVTFRCDPISEHNRLYWYRQTLGQGPEFLTYFQNEAQLEKSRLLSDRFSAERPKGSFSTLEIQRTEQGDSAMYLCASSAGTGTYEQYFGPGTRLTVT.

This chain joins TRBV11-2 and TRBJ2-7; maybe TRBD1 (6 bases). The CDR3 loop spans 13 amino acids. Germline CDR1 SGHAT, CDR2 FQNNGV. V was pared by 5 bases and J by 11 bases, with 19 bases between. CDR3 DNA: TGTGCCAGCAGCCCAAACTTAGACAGGTTTAAGTACTTC. It translates to CASSPNLDRFKYF. Based on the CDR3 plus reference TRBV11-2 and TRBJ2-7, the full variable domain is EAGVAQSPRYKIIEKRQSVAFWCNPISGHATLYWYQQILGQGPKLLIQFQNNGVVDDSQLPKDRFSAERLKGVDSTLKIQPAKLEDSAVYLCASSPNLDRFKYFGPGTRLTVT.

The V call is TRBV19, the J call TRBJ2-1; TRBD2 matches at 7 bases. The length of the CDR3 is 15 residues. Germline V gene data show CDR1 as LNHDA and CDR2 as SQIVND (reference sequence). The V and J ends lost 7 bases and 4 bases, in that order; junction bases with no gene match: 10. The CDR3 region has the DNA TGTGCCAGTACTCATAGCGGGCCGGGGTACAATGAGCAGTTCTTC. Its translation: CASTHSGPGYNEQFF.

This CDR3 reads CASRETGFNSPLHF. The CDR3 nucleotides read TGTGCCAGCAGAGAGACAGGTTTCAATTCACCCCTCCACTTT. This chain uses TRBV6-6 with TRBJ1-6, with a weak D call TRBD1 (6 bases). From germline, CDR1 is MNHNY and CDR2 SVGAGI (reference sequence). This CDR3 region has 14 residues. V was shortened by 6 bases and J by 7 bases, with 13 bases between the two germline ends.

The genes are TRBV5-1 and TRBJ2-1; D possibly corresponds to TRBD2 (6 bases). The CDR3 extends over 12 amino acids. Trimming removed 7 bases at V and 9 bases at J, with 14 bases between. CDR1 SGHRS and CDR2 YFSETQ come from the germline V gene. The CDR3 here is CASGPGLTEQFF. Here the CDR3 DNA reads TGCGCCAGCGGACCTGGACTAACTGAGCAGTTCTTC.

The chain uses TRBV28 and TRBJ2-2, with D maybe TRBD2 (6 bases). V gave up 7 bases and J gave up 0 bases, with 18 bases separating them. The CDR3 sequence is 17 residues long. The germline gives CDR1 MDHEN, CDR2 SYDVKM. The DNA of the CDR3 is TGTGCCAGCACCCGAGGAGCGGGTGGCCCGAACACCGGGGAGCTGTTTTTT. Translated, it gives CASTRGAGGPNTGELFF. Combining the CDR3 with reference TRBV28 and TRBJ2-2 gives the whole variable domain DVKVTQSSRYLVKRTGEKVFLECVQDMDHENMFWYRQDPGLGLRLIYFSYDVKMKEKGDIPEGYSVSREKKERFSLILESASTNQTSMYLCASTRGAGGPNTGELFFGEGSRLTVL.

This chain links TRBV18 with TRBJ2-1, with 13 bases lining up with TRBD2. V gave up 4 bases and J gave up 9 bases; unmatched junction bases: 6. Germline V gives CDR1 KGHSH, CDR2 LQKENI. The CDR3 covers 15 residues. The CDR3 is CASSQGLAGVSEQFF. For the CDR3, the DNA is TGTGCCAGCTCACAAGGACTAGCGGGAGTGAGTGAGCAGTTCTTC.

The J gene is TRBJ1-3, the V gene TRBV6-5, with a possible D match to TRBD1 (6 bases). In germline, CDR1 is MNHEY, CDR2 SVGAGI. The CDR3 has 13 residues. Trimming stripped 6 bases from V and 6 bases from J, with 12 bases between. CDR3 region: CASRRTEENTIYF. The CDR3 DNA sequence: TGTGCCAGCAGACGGACAGAGGAAAACACCATATATTTT.

V usage is TRBV5-1 and J usage is TRBJ2-7; 8 bases fit TRBD1. Germline CDR1 and CDR2: SGHRS and YFSETQ. The CDR3 has 12 residues. Trimming took 9 bases from V and 3 from J; bases not matched to a gene: 5. CDR3 residues: CATRGQGYEQYF. The CDR3 region has the DNA TGCGCCACCAGAGGACAGGGCTACGAGCAGTACTTC. The full variable domain, with the rest looked up from reference TRBV5-1 and TRBJ2-7, is KAGVTQTPRYLIKTRGQQVTLSCSPISGHRSVSWYQQTPGQGLQFLFEYFSETQRNKGNFPGRFSGRQFSNSRSEMNVSTLELGDSALYLCATRGQGYEQYFGPGTRLTVT.

This chain links TRBV6-5 with TRBJ1-1; D unclear. The CDR3 is 16 residues long. Per germline, CDR1 MNHEY and CDR2 SVGAGI. Deletions cut 0 bases from V and 5 bases from J, with 16 bases between. The CDR3 region has the DNA TGTGCCAGCAGTTACTCGGCCCCGGGGAGCAGAACTGAAGCTTTCTTT. Its protein product is CASSYSAPGSRTEAFF.

V is TRBV28 and J is TRBJ1-5; the D is unclear. There are 14 residues in the CDR3. Trimming removed 6 bases at V and 6 bases at J, with 15 bases between. Per germline, CDR1 MDHEN and CDR2 SYDVKM. The CDR3 here is CASSTGGRIQPQHF. The CDR3 DNA sequence: TGTGCCAGCAGCACTGGCGGCCGGATTCAGCCCCAGCATTTT.

This clone was recorded only once. The chain combines TRBV28 with TRBJ1-5; 12 bases line up with TRBD1. The CDR3 sequence is 16 residues long. Germline CDR1 reads MDHEN; CDR2 reads SYDVKM. The J segment lost 6 bases and the V segment lost 5 bases, leaving 8 bases of the junction unmatched. The CDR3 protein is CASSLLGQGAFQPQHF. The CDR3 DNA reads TGTGCCAGCAGTCTACTGGGACAGGGGGCTTTTCAGCCCCAGCATTTT.

This chain links TRBV2 with TRBJ2-5, with a tentative D call TRBD2 (6 bases). The germline V gene encodes CDR1 SNHLY and CDR2 FYNNEI. The V end was cut by 7 bases, the J end by 5 bases, with 14 bases between. There are 13 residues in the CDR3. CDR3 residues: CASTYGRGETQYF. As DNA, the CDR3 is TGTGCCAGCACATACGGGAGAGGGGAGACCCAGTACTTC.

The rearrangement joins TRBV9 to TRBJ1-1; 7 nucleotides agree with TRBD1. The CDR3 is made up of 14 amino acids. With 4 bases clipped from V and 6 bases from J, the junction kept 9 bases outside the gene matches. CDR1 SGDLS and CDR2 YYNGEE come from the germline V gene. CDR3: CASSPQGPGSEAFF. For the CDR3, the DNA is TGTGCCAGCAGCCCACAGGGGCCTGGCTCTGAAGCTTTCTTT.

The chain combines TRBV7-9 with TRBJ1-1; TRBD1 aligns across 7 bases. This CDR3 has 14 residues. V lost 2 bases and J lost 4; bases outside the gene matches: 4. Per germline, CDR1 SEHNR and CDR2 FQNEAQ (reference sequence). Here the CDR3 reads CASSLTRQGTEAFF. Here the CDR3 DNA reads TGTGCCAGCAGCTTAACCCGACAGGGCACTGAAGCTTTCTTT.

The CDR3 nucleotides read TGTGCCAGCTCACCACCTTCACAGGGGGCTGGTGGCTACACCTTC. Amino acids: CASSPPSQGAGGYTF. The V call is TRBV18, the J call TRBJ1-2; 9 bases align to TRBD1. CDR1 and CDR2 from the germline V gene are KGHSH and LQKENI. Trimming cost V 0 bases and J 7 bases; bases outside gene matches: 6. The CDR3 sequence is 15 residues long.

The J gene is TRBJ2-7, the V gene TRBV4-1; the match to TRBD2 covers 7 bases. Looked up from germline, CDR1 is MGHRA and CDR2 is YSYEKL. The J segment lost 3 bases and the V segment lost 4 bases, leaving 6 bases of the junction unmatched. This CDR3 contains 14 residues. The CDR3 sequence is CASSRLREDYEQYF. The CDR3 DNA reads TGCGCCAGCAGCCGGCTCCGGGAGGACTACGAGCAGTACTTC.

V usage is TRBV2 and J usage is TRBJ1-1; D remains ambiguous. This CDR3 region has 13 residues. With 8 bases removed from V and 0 bases from J, the gap between germline ends came to 10 bases. Germline CDR1 and CDR2: SNHLY and FYNNEI. In DNA, the CDR3 is TGTGCCAGCGCGGGCCCAATGAACACTGAAGCTTTCTTT. Translation: CASAGPMNTEAFF. The full variable domain, in which reference TRBV2 and TRBJ1-1 provide the parts outside the CDR3, is EPEVTQTPSHQVTQMGQEVILRCVPISNHLYFYWYRQILGQKVEFLVSFYNNEISEKSEIFDDQFSVERPDGSNFTLKIRSTKLEDSAMYFCASAGPMNTEAFFGQGTRLTVV.

The chain employs TRBV7-9 and TRBJ1-2, with TRBD1 matching over 7 bases. The CDR3 runs to 16 residues. With V trimmed by 5 bases and J by 8 bases, 17 bases remained unmatched. CDR1 is SEHNR, CDR2 FQNEAQ, per germline (reference sequence). This CDR3 reads CASSPPSTGTREGYTF. The CDR3 nucleotides read TGTGCCAGCAGCCCACCCTCGACAGGGACAAGGGAGGGCTACACCTTC.

The rearrangement links TRBV5-4 to TRBJ2-5, with 9 bases that match TRBD2. This CDR3 region has 18 residues. V dropped 4 bases and J dropped 3; count of bases not matched to a gene: 16. Germline V gives CDR1 SGHNT, CDR2 YYREEE (reference sequence). CDR3 DNA: TGTGCCAGCAGCCCGGCGGTGGGCGGGGCGGGAGGGAAAGAGACCCAGTACTTC. It encodes CASSPAVGGAGGKETQYF.

The chain uses TRBV9 and TRBJ2-7, with TRBD2 matching 13 bases. CDR1 is SGDLS, CDR2 YYNGEE, per germline. This CDR3 spans 15 amino acids. V gave up 7 bases and J gave up 5 bases; unmatched junction bases: 9. The CDR3 nucleotides are TGTGCCAGCGCCCCACTAGCGGGAGGGCCCAACGAGCAGTACTTC. Protein: CASAPLAGGPNEQYF.

V and J are TRBV9 and TRBJ2-5, with 14 nucleotides matching TRBD2. The CDR3 loop spans 19 amino acids. V trimming: 0 bases; J trimming: 0 bases; junction bases outside the gene matches: 7. Germline-derived CDR1 and CDR2 are SGDLS and YYNGEE. The CDR3 reads CASSVAGLAGGADQETQYF. The CDR3 region has the DNA TGTGCCAGCAGCGTAGCTGGACTAGCGGGAGGTGCCGACCAAGAGACCCAGTACTTC.

This clone was seen just once. This sequence joins TRBV5-4 and TRBJ1-2; D might be TRBD1 (5 bases). The CDR3 consists of 15 residues. Trimming stripped 3 bases from V and 1 base from J, with 13 bases between. CDR1 is SGHNT and CDR2 is YYREEE in the germline V gene (reference sequence). The CDR3 DNA reads as TGTGCCAGCAGCTACACGACAGCCGATAACTATGGCTACACCTTC. Translation gives CASSYTTADNYGYTF.